The clone carrying this T cell receptor (beta chain) was seen a handful of times. Its target is unknown. iRepertoire HTBI primers and Arm-PCR of CDR3 regions built TCR beta libraries. TCRdb re-called the multiplex PCR reads with MiXCR, one entry per CDR3 protein. Of a few hundred thousand distinct CDR3 sequences in the sample, about a fifth are singletons; the top ten hold more than 6%. As for time point: persistent/refractory GD, antithyroid drugs over 5 years with positive TRAb. RNA extracted from PBMCs served as the sequencing template. This specimen comes from a study of regulatory T cells in long-lasting Graves disease. This CDR3 spans 17 amino acids. Germline CDR1 is MGHRA and CDR2 is YSYEKL. With V trimmed by 0 bases and J by 2 bases, 10 bases remained unmatched. Broader study findings: Graves' patients with persistent disease showed TCR diversity lower than patients newly diagnosed.

This clonotype originated in a female donor with Graves disease. The material sequenced was peripheral blood mononuclear cells (PBMCs), taken when the disease was refractory, from a patient treated with antithyroid drugs. This chain joins TRBV4-1 and TRBJ2-7; TRBD2 matches 7 bases. CDR3 region: CASSQDRASGFPYEQYF. The CDR3 bases are TGCGCCAGCAGCCAAGATCGGGCTAGCGGTTTTCCCTACGAGCAGTACTTC.